The rows below give T cell receptor beta chains drawn from one sample of a study of T cells in Graves' hyperthyroidism and ophthalmopathy. TCRdb re-called the multiplex PCR reads through MiXCR, storing one row per CDR3 protein. The data hold 200,000 to 250,000 distinct CDR3 sequences, with less than 20% observed a single time. Sequencing was carried out using blood. These TCRs come from a woman between 18 and 29 years old with Graves' ophthalmopathy. Both conserved end residues are part of each CDR3. Fields, in order: V gene, D gene, J gene, clone size, CDR3 protein, CDR3 DNA. D genes are given only for firm matches. Where a row states a size, it is once, few, many or the class of an expanded clone; other rows omit it.

TRBV7-2	NA	TRBJ1-2	many	CASSLEGFNYGYTF	TGTGCCAGCAGCTTGGAGGGCTTTAACTATGGCTACACCTTC
TRBV7-9	NA	TRBJ2-7	many	CASSLAGATLLEQYF	TGTGCCAGCAGCTTAGCGGGAGCAACCCTATTGGAGCAGTACTTC
TRBV5-1	TRBD2	TRBJ2-3	many	CASSPGLLASTDTQYF	TGCGCCAGCAGCCCAGGATTACTAGCGAGCACAGATACGCAGTATTTT
TRBV5-1	NA	TRBJ2-4	NA	CASSLEGLKNIQYF	TGCGCCAGCAGCTTGGAAGGACTAAAAAACATTCAGTACTTC
TRBV5-1	TRBD1	TRBJ2-7	many	CASSFETGDEQYF	TGCGCCAGCAGCTTCGAGACAGGGGACGAGCAGTACTTC
TRBV19	NA	TRBJ1-1	NA	CASSMIPGMNTEAFF	TGTGCCAGTAGTATGATACCCGGAATGAACACTGAAGCTTTCTTT
TRBV20-1	TRBD2	TRBJ2-7	many	CSARGLASEQYF	TGCAGTGCTAGGGGACTAGCTAGCGAGCAGTACTTC
TRBV7-9	TRBD1	TRBJ2-2	many	CASSHRTGRTGELFF	TGTGCCAGCAGCCATAGGACAGGGCGGACCGGGGAGCTGTTTTTT
TRBV28	TRBD1	TRBJ1-2	many	CASSADRWGWGYTF	TGTGCCAGCAGTGCGGACAGGTGGGGGTGGGGCTACACCTTC
TRBV13	NA	TRBJ1-2	many	CASSRRGEHYGYTF	TGTGCCAGCAGTCGGCGGGGGGAACACTATGGCTACACCTTC
TRBV7-9	NA	TRBJ2-2	many	CASSSAAGELFF	TGTGCCAGCAGCTCCGCAGCCGGGGAGCTGTTTTTT
TRBV6-1	NA	TRBJ1-2	NA	CASSEALRGYYGYTF	TGTGCCAGCAGTGAAGCGCTTCGGGGTTACTATGGCTACACCTTC
TRBV4-3	NA	TRBJ2-7	many	CASSQDRSGAYEQYF	TGCGCCAGCAGCCAAGACAGGTCAGGGGCCTACGAGCAGTACTTC
TRBV7-6	NA	TRBJ1-1	many	CASTEEGNTEAFF	TGTGCCAGCACTGAGGAAGGGAACACTGAAGCTTTCTTT
TRBV28	NA	TRBJ1-5	many	CASSLGQTWTVRSSNQPQHF	TGTGCCAGCAGTTTAGGGCAGACTTGGACGGTAAGGTCTAGCAATCAGCCCCAGCATTTT
TRBV2	TRBD2	TRBJ2-3	NA	CASSATTSATDTQYF	TGTGCCAGCAGTGCCACCACTAGCGCCACAGATACGCAGTATTTT
TRBV2	TRBD2	TRBJ2-1	once	CASRNPGLAGTLNEQFF	TGTGCCAGCAGAAACCCGGGACTAGCGGGAACTCTGAATGAGCAGTTCTTC
TRBV7-9	NA	TRBJ2-2	many	CASSSGGNTGELFF	TGTGCCAGCAGCTCGGGCGGGAACACCGGGGAGCTGTTTTTT
TRBV28	TRBD1	TRBJ1-2	many	CATSHPGQGALGYTF	TGTGCCACTTCACACCCGGGACAGGGGGCTCTCGGCTACACCTTC
TRBV12-3/TRBV12-4	TRBD2	TRBJ2-1	many	CASSLVGRGLAGEDGNEQFF	TGTGCCAGCAGTTTAGTGGGCAGGGGGCTAGCGGGAGAGGATGGGAATGAGCAGTTCTTC
TRBV28	TRBD1	TRBJ2-7	many	CASIPPPGQGDEQYF	TGTGCCAGCATCCCTCCCCCGGGACAGGGTGACGAGCAGTACTTC
TRBV6-1	TRBD2	TRBJ2-1	NA	CASSPTWSLSGGAHEQFF	TGTGCCAGCAGTCCCACCTGGAGTTTGAGCGGGGGGGCCCATGAGCAGTTCTTC
TRBV6-5	NA	TRBJ1-2	NA	CASSYSFLDGYTF	TGTGCCAGCAGTTACTCTTTTTTGGATGGCTACACCTTC
TRBV5-1	NA	TRBJ2-1	NA	CASSSTGHNEQFF	TGCGCCAGCAGCTCGACTGGGCACAATGAGCAGTTCTTC
TRBV6-1	NA	TRBJ1-2	many	CASSVARVGYGYTF	TGTGCCAGCAGTGTCGCCCGGGTGGGCTATGGCTACACCTTC
TRBV5-1	TRBD1	TRBJ1-2	many	CASSSGPGQETNYGYTF	TGCGCCAGCAGCTCCGGACCGGGACAGGAAACTAACTATGGCTACACCTTC
TRBV4-1	NA	TRBJ1-1	many	CASSQEGTYTEAFF	TGCGCCAGCAGCCAAGAAGGCACCTACACTGAAGCTTTCTTT
TRBV28	TRBD2	TRBJ2-7	NA	CASSLAGGDEQYF	TGTGCCAGCAGTTTGGCCGGGGGGGACGAGCAGTACTTC
TRBV27	NA	TRBJ1-5	many	CASSFLPNRQVIKPQHF	TGTGCCAGCAGTTTCCTCCCAAATAGGCAGGTTATCAAGCCCCAGCATTTT
TRBV4-2	NA	TRBJ1-1	many	CATKLSKGTEAFF	TGTGCCACCAAACTTTCTAAGGGCACTGAAGCTTTCTTT
TRBV11-2	NA	TRBJ2-7	many	CASSRITGIGPYEQYF	TGTGCCAGCAGCAGGATCACGGGGATTGGGCCTTACGAGCAGTACTTC
TRBV6-1	NA	TRBJ2-5	many	CASSPGGTRTETQYF	TGTGCCAGCAGTCCTGGCGGGACACGGACGGAGACCCAGTACTTC
TRBV20-1	TRBD2	TRBJ2-3	many	CSARDPGGGTDTQYF	TGCAGTGCTAGAGATCCGGGAGGGGGCACAGATACGCAGTATTTT
TRBV20-1	TRBD2	TRBJ2-2	many	CSVLAGSNTGELFF	TGCAGTGTTTTAGCGGGATCGAACACCGGGGAGCTGTTTTTT
TRBV15	TRBD2	TRBJ2-2	many	CAARTSANTGELFF	TGTGCCGCTCGGACTAGCGCCAACACCGGGGAGCTGTTTTTT
TRBV5-5	NA	TRBJ2-5	few	CASSLAPGVPTSTQETQYF	TGTGCCAGCAGCTTGGCCCCAGGGGTGCCCACATCCACCCAAGAGACCCAGTACTTC
TRBV28	TRBD1	TRBJ1-6	many	CASSLTGGNSPLHF	TGTGCCAGCAGTTTGACAGGGGGGAATTCACCCCTCCACTTT
TRBV3-1	NA	TRBJ2-7	few	CASSHLSQAGLPYEQYF	TGTGCCAGCAGCCACCTCAGCCAAGCGGGCCTCCCATACGAGCAGTACTTC
TRBV30	TRBD2	TRBJ2-2	many	CAWSGGTSGTGELFF	TGTGCCTGGAGTGGAGGGACTAGCGGGACCGGGGAGCTGTTTTTT
TRBV27	NA	TRBJ2-7	many	CASSHHDRQAPRGQYF	TGTGCCAGCAGCCACCACGATCGGCAGGCCCCTCGGGGGCAGTACTTC
TRBV6-2/TRBV6-3	TRBD2	TRBJ2-1	many	CASSSTSGRVYNEQFF	TGTGCCAGCAGTTCAACTAGCGGGAGGGTCTACAATGAGCAGTTCTTC
TRBV28	NA	TRBJ2-2	many	CASSSTAGELFF	TGTGCCAGCAGTTCGACGGCCGGGGAGCTGTTTTTT
TRBV2	TRBD1	TRBJ2-7	NA	CASRGTAYEQYF	TGTGCCAGCAGGGGGACAGCCTACGAGCAGTACTTC
TRBV6-1	NA	TRBJ1-5	many	CASSFSPIWAGVEGQPQHF	TGTGCCAGCAGTTTTTCCCCGATTTGGGCAGGGGTTGAGGGTCAGCCCCAGCATTTT
TRBV29-1	NA	TRBJ2-5	many	CSAKQGRETQYF	TGCAGCGCTAAACAGGGGAGGGAGACCCAGTACTTC
TRBV19	TRBD1	TRBJ2-7	many	CASSDNERKQGAGSYEQYF	TGTGCCAGTAGTGACAACGAGAGGAAACAGGGGGCAGGATCCTACGAGCAGTACTTC
TRBV11-2	NA	TRBJ2-3	many	CASSLEAGGTDTQYF	TGTGCCAGCAGCTTAGAGGCAGGGGGCACAGATACGCAGTATTTT
TRBV19	TRBD2	TRBJ2-1	NA	CASSIATLAGPYEQFF	TGTGCCAGTAGTATAGCCACACTAGCGGGGCCCTACGAGCAGTTCTTC
TRBV27	NA	TRBJ2-7	many	CASSLSQEYEQYF	TGTGCCAGCAGTTTATCCCAGGAGTACGAGCAGTACTTC
TRBV11-3	TRBD2	TRBJ2-3	many	CASSLDSSGGTDTQYF	TGTGCCAGCAGCTTAGATAGTAGCGGGGGCACAGATACGCAGTATTTT
TRBV19	TRBD2	TRBJ2-1	NA	CASSVGRLAGGYEQFF	TGTGCCAGTAGTGTGGGTCGCCTAGCGGGAGGCTATGAGCAGTTCTTC
TRBV10-1	TRBD1	TRBJ1-5	many	CASRTTQGANSNQPQHF	TGCGCCAGCAGAACGACCCAGGGGGCGAATAGCAATCAGCCCCAGCATTTT
TRBV4-1	NA	TRBJ2-7	few	CASSNAVRSPYEQYF	TGCGCCAGCAGCAATGCGGTCCGGAGTCCCTACGAGCAGTACTTC
TRBV7-8	NA	TRBJ1-1	many	CASSPDGTPSAEAFF	TGTGCCAGCAGCCCCGACGGGACACCCTCGGCTGAAGCTTTCTTT
TRBV2	NA	TRBJ2-3	NA	CASSDHVGVTDTQYF	TGTGCCAGCAGTGATCATGTGGGAGTCACAGATACGCAGTATTTT
TRBV5-1	NA	TRBJ2-1	many	CASSLAQAALWNEQFF	TGCGCCAGCAGCTTGGCCCAAGCGGCCCTTTGGAATGAGCAGTTCTTC
TRBV20-1	TRBD1	TRBJ1-4	many	CSASLDRPEKLFF	TGCAGTGCTAGCCTGGACAGGCCAGAAAAACTGTTTTTT
TRBV11-2	TRBD1	TRBJ2-3	few	CANGSYDRGYSTDTQYF	TGTGCCAACGGCTCCTACGACAGGGGATACAGCACAGATACGCAGTATTTT
TRBV12-3/TRBV12-4	TRBD1	TRBJ1-2	many	CASKLLVDRDYGYTF	TGTGCCAGCAAACTGCTAGTGGACAGGGACTATGGCTACACCTTC
TRBV11-2	TRBD1	TRBJ2-7	NA	CASSSEDRGLYEQYF	TGTGCCAGCAGCTCAGAGGACAGGGGGCTCTACGAGCAGTACTTC